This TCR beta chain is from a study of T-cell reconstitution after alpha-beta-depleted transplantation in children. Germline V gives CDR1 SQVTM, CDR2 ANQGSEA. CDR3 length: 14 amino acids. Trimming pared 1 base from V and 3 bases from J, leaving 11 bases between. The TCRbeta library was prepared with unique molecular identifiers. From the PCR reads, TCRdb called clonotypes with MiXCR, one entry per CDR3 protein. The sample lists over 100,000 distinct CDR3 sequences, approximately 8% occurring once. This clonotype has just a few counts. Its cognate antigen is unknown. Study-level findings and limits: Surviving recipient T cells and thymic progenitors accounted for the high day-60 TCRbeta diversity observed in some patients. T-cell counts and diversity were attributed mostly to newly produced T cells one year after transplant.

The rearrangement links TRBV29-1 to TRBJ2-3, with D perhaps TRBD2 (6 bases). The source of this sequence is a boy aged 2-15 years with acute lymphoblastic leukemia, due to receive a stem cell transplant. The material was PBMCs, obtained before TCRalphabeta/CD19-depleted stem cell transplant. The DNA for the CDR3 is TGCAGCGTTGAAGCTGGGAGGAGGACAGATACGCAGTATTTT. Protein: CSVEAGRRTDTQYF.